The 28 T cell receptor beta chains in this list originate from one sample, sequenced in a study of control samples from healthy donors and cancer patients. Produced via immunoSEQ multiplex PCR; TCRdb's table is partial and in-frame only. The table lists some 130,000 clones, 80% to 95% of them singletons. The sample taken for sequencing was blood. Receptor source: a man younger than 35 in good health.

This clone was detected only once. The gene calls are TRBV29-1 and TRBJ2-1; D is perhaps TRBD1 or TRBD2 (6 bases each). The CDR3 consists of 13 residues. The V gene's germline CDR1 is SQVTM and CDR2 ANQGSEA. V was trimmed by 3 bases and J by 8 bases, leaving 14 bases between them. CDR3 region: CSVEAGTIDEQFF. In nucleotides, the CDR3 is TGCAGCGTTGAGGCGGGGACAATTGATGAGCAGTTCTTC.

The V and J genes are TRBV3-1 (or the pseudogene TRBV3-2) and TRBJ1-4; 7 bases are shared with TRBD1. This CDR3 is 15 amino acids long. V dropped 2 bases and J dropped 2; count of bases not matched to a gene: 2. The germline V gene has CDR1 LGHDT and CDR2 YNNKEL (reference sequence). The CDR3 region is CASSQLTGTNEKLFF. The CDR3 DNA follows: TGTGCCAGCAGCCAACTGACAGGGACTAATGAAAAACTGTTTTTT.

The rearrangement joins TRBV4-1 to TRBJ2-7; TRBD1 agrees at 7 bases. Germline values: CDR1 MGHRA, CDR2 YSYEKL. The CDR3 loop spans 16 amino acids. V was pared by 4 bases and J by 0 bases, with 9 bases of the junction left unmatched. The CDR3 region has the DNA TGCGCCAGCAGCCCGGGAAGAGGGGGCCGCTCCTACGAGCAGTACTTC. This translates into CASSPGRGGRSYEQYF.

Comments on this clone: Other DNA sequences in this sample translate to the same CDR3. The chain is built from TRBV6-2 or TRBV6-3 and TRBJ2-7; D is unclear. V lost 3 bases and J 6 bases, leaving 6 bases between the germline ends. Per the germline V gene, CDR1 is MNHEY and CDR2 is SVGEGT. This CDR3 comprises 11 residues. The CDR3 reads CASSYPSEQYF. The CDR3 nucleotides read TGTGCCAGCAGTTATCCGAGCGAGCAGTACTTC.

For the CDR3, the DNA is TGTGCCAGCAGTTACGGCCCCGGGACAGGACCCTTAGGGCAGTACTTC. Residues: CASSYGPGTGPLGQYF. J is TRBJ2-7 and V is TRBV6-5; 8 positions match TRBD1. Germline CDR1 MNHEY, CDR2 SVGAGI. The CDR3 runs to 16 residues. V gave up 2 bases and J gave up 9 bases; unmatched junction bases: 15.

This chain uses TRBV15 with TRBJ1-1, with unresolved D. With 8 bases removed from V and 0 bases from J, the gap between germline ends came to 10 bases. In germline, CDR1 is LNHNV, CDR2 YYDKDF (reference sequence). The CDR3 contains 13 residues. CDR3 sequence reads: CATDGGLNTEAFF. The CDR3 nucleotides read TGTGCCACCGACGGCGGTCTGAACACTGAAGCTTTCTTT.

The chain combines TRBV19 with TRBJ2-7; the match to TRBD2 covers 7 bases. The V gene's germline CDR1 is LNHDA and CDR2 SQIVND (reference sequence). Germline trimming cut 4 bases from V and 2 bases from J; bases unmatched to any gene: 2. The CDR3 is made up of 13 amino acids. The CDR3 loop is CASSTGGTYEQYF. The CDR3 DNA is TGTGCCAGTAGTACCGGGGGGACCTACGAGCAGTACTTC.

The chain has TRBV4-1 and TRBJ2-3; D is uncertain. CDR1 and CDR2 (germline): MGHRA, YSYEKL. V was trimmed by 0 bases and J by 4 bases, leaving 8 bases between them. The CDR3 sequence is 14 residues long. The CDR3 DNA is TGCGCCAGCAGCCAAGATAGAGCCCCAGATACGCAGTATTTT. Amino acids: CASSQDRAPDTQYF.

V is TRBV19 and J is TRBJ2-7, with 8 bases matching TRBD1. The CDR3 consists of 15 residues. V lost 8 bases and J lost 0; bases outside the gene matches: 9. The germline V gene encodes CDR1 LNHDA and CDR2 SQIVND (reference sequence). The CDR3 nucleotides read TGTGCCAGTTCTAACCGGGACAGGAGCTCCTACGAGCAGTACTTC. This sequence encodes CASSNRDRSSYEQYF.

The chain employs TRBV6-5 and TRBJ2-5, with TRBD2 matching over 15 bases. V trimming: 8 bases; J trimming: 5 bases; junction bases outside the gene matches: 6. CDR1 is MNHEY and CDR2 is SVGAGI in the germline V gene. The CDR3 spans 15 residues. DNA for the CDR3: TGTGCCAGCGAGGGACTAGCGGGGGGTCCTGAGACCCAGTACTTC. It yields the protein CASEGLAGGPETQYF.

A single count supports this clone. The chain employs TRBV10-1 and TRBJ2-3, with 7 nucleotides matching TRBD2. The CDR3 covers 14 residues. The V gene's germline CDR1 is WNHNN and CDR2 SYGVQD (reference sequence). Unmatched junction bases numbered 6, after V lost 5 bases and J lost 4 bases. In DNA, the CDR3 is TGCGCCAGCAGTCCTAGCGGAAGACCAGATACGCAGTATTTT. This gives the protein CASSPSGRPDTQYF.

The chain carries TRBV27 and TRBJ2-7, with TRBD2 matching 8 bases. The length of the CDR3 is 16 residues. The germline gives CDR1 MNHEY, CDR2 SMNVEV (reference sequence). The V segment lost 3 bases and the J segment 3 bases; nucleotides outside the gene matches: 10. The CDR3 loop is CASSFQVGTRNYEQYF. DNA for the CDR3: TGTGCCAGCAGTTTCCAGGTGGGGACTAGAAACTACGAGCAGTACTTC.

This chain uses TRBV7-2 with TRBJ1-4, with D perhaps TRBD1 (5 bases). The CDR3 spans 13 residues. The V gene lost 3 bases and the J gene lost 16 bases, with 18 bases spanning the gap. Germline V gives CDR1 SGHTA, CDR2 FQGNSA. The DNA for the CDR3 is TGTGCCAGCAGCTTGGAGGGACGCGGCGAGAGGTTTTTT. Translating it yields CASSLEGRGERFF.

This clone appeared once. This rearrangement joins TRBV19 to TRBJ1-3; D remains unclear. There are 15 residues in the CDR3. The V gene lost 2 bases and the J gene lost 1 base, with 9 bases spanning the gap. Germline-derived CDR1 and CDR2 are LNHDA and SQIVND (reference sequence). The CDR3 DNA reads as TGTGCCAGTAGTATATCCGGACCGTCTGGAAACACCATATATTTT. It is translated as CASSISGPSGNTIYF.

The gene calls are TRBV3-1 (or the pseudogene TRBV3-2) and TRBJ1-2; D is possibly TRBD1 (6 bases). The CDR3 is 12 residues long. CDR1 LGHDT and CDR2 YNNKEL come from the germline V gene (reference sequence). The ends were cut back, 2 bases at V and 7 bases at J, with 8 bases in the middle. The CDR3 nucleotides are TGTGCCAGCAGCCAACCAGGGGTTGGCTACACCTTC. Protein: CASSQPGVGYTF.

The chain uses TRBV18 and TRBJ2-5; D is unclear. CDR3 length: 13 amino acids. Germline-derived CDR1 and CDR2 are KGHSH and LQKENI. V was trimmed by 6 bases and J by 4 bases, leaving 12 bases between them. CDR3 residues: CASSSIVGETQYF. In DNA form, the CDR3 reads TGTGCCAGCTCGAGTATCGTAGGAGAGACCCAGTACTTC.

The V and J genes are TRBV7-9 and TRBJ1-6; D unresolved. The V and J ends lost 5 bases and 2 bases respectively, with 13 bases between them. Germline CDR1 is SEHNR and CDR2 is FQNEAQ (reference sequence). This CDR3 is 16 amino acids long. The CDR3 coding sequence is TGTGCCAGCAGCGTTGCCCTGGGTGCCTATAATTCACCCCTCCACTTT. The encoded protein is CASSVALGAYNSPLHF.

V is TRBV10-3 and J is TRBJ2-3; 12 nucleotides match TRBD2. Germline-derived CDR1 and CDR2 are ENHRY and SYGVKD. V trimming: 5 bases; J trimming: 2 bases; junction bases outside the gene matches: 2. This CDR3 is 15 amino acids long. The CDR3 region has the DNA TGTGCCATCAGTACTAGCGGGGGGTCCACAGATACGCAGTATTTT. It is translated as CAISTSGGSTDTQYF.

This clone showed up just once. The rearrangement joins TRBV7-6 to TRBJ1-1, with 7 bases matching TRBD1. The CDR3 spans 14 residues. The V gene end was trimmed by 1 base and the J gene end by 1 base; junction bases not matched to a gene: 0. Germline CDR1 and CDR2: SGHVS and FNYEAQ. The CDR3 reads CASSLDRGNTEAFF. In nucleotides, the CDR3 is TGTGCCAGCAGCTTAGACAGGGGGAACACTGAAGCTTTCTTT.

This chain links TRBV19 with TRBJ1-2, with 8 bases fitting TRBD1. V lost 4 bases and J lost 4; bases outside the gene matches: 11. The CDR3 has 16 amino acids. Germline CDR1 reads LNHDA; CDR2 reads SQIVND (reference sequence). The CDR3 is CASSTYSDRGSYGYTF. CDR3 in DNA: TGTGCCAGTAGTACCTACTCTGACAGGGGTTCCTATGGCTACACCTTC.

V and J are TRBV6-5 and TRBJ2-5, with 9 positions matching TRBD2. With 0 bases clipped from V and 3 bases from J, the junction kept 5 bases outside the gene matches. CDR3 length: 16 amino acids. From germline, CDR1 is MNHEY and CDR2 SVGAGI. CDR3 sequence: CASSYSTASGEETQYF. The CDR3 DNA sequence: TGTGCCAGCAGTTACTCTACGGCTAGCGGGGAAGAGACCCAGTACTTC.

The V gene is TRBV5-1, the J gene TRBJ1-5; D is ambiguous. The CDR3 sequence is 13 residues long. Germline V gene sequence: CDR1 SGHRS, CDR2 YFSETQ. The V gene lost 0 bases and the J gene lost 6 bases, with 7 bases spanning the gap. In DNA, the CDR3 is TGCGCCAGCAGCTTGGAGACGGGTCAGCCCCAGCATTTT. Residues: CASSLETGQPQHF.

The chain couples TRBV5-4 to TRBJ1-1; no firm D call. CDR3 length equals 15 residues. Germline assignment: CDR1 SGHNT and CDR2 YYREEE (reference sequence). V lost 4 bases and J 2 bases, leaving 15 bases between the germline ends. The CDR3: CASSLLSIQNTEAFF. The CDR3 coding sequence is TGTGCCAGCAGCCTCCTCTCGATACAAAACACTGAAGCTTTCTTT. Variable domain in full (rest from reference TRBV5-4 and TRBJ1-1): ETGVTQSPTHLIKTRGQQVTLRCSSQSGHNTVSWYQQALGQGPQFIFQYYREEENGRGNFPPRFSGLQFPNYSSELNVNALELDDSALYLCASSLLSIQNTEAFFGQGTRLTVV.

This rearrangement joins TRBV7-9 to TRBJ1-4, with a weak D call TRBD1 (5 bases). Trimming left V 0 bases short and J 8 bases short, with 13 bases between. CDR1 SEHNR and CDR2 FQNEAQ come from the germline V gene (reference sequence). The CDR3 is made up of 15 amino acids. The CDR3 is CASSLALGVSEKLFF. Written as DNA, the CDR3 is TGTGCCAGCAGCTTAGCGCTGGGGGTATCGGAAAAACTGTTTTTT.

V gene TRBV2 combines with J gene TRBJ1-1; no definite D call. CDR3 length: 16 amino acids. The V end was cut by 6 bases, the J end by 0 bases, with 17 bases between. The germline V gene encodes CDR1 SNHLY and CDR2 FYNNEI. CDR3 bases: TGTGCCAGCAGCCCCCGGAGTGGAGGGATGAACACTGAAGCTTTCTTT. This translates into CASSPRSGGMNTEAFF.

The chain is built from TRBV11-2 and TRBJ2-7; 12 nucleotides line up with TRBD1. This CDR3 has 15 amino acids. CDR1 and CDR2 from the germline V gene are SGHAT and FQNNGV. Trimming cost V 1 base and J 7 bases; bases outside gene matches: 5. CDR3 protein: CASSLAGQGAREQYF. In DNA, the CDR3 is TGTGCCAGCAGCTTAGCGGGACAGGGGGCTCGGGAGCAGTACTTC. Complete variable domain (other parts from reference TRBV11-2 and TRBJ2-7): EAGVAQSPRYKIIEKRQSVAFWCNPISGHATLYWYQQILGQGPKLLIQFQNNGVVDDSQLPKDRFSAERLKGVDSTLKIQPAKLEDSAVYLCASSLAGQGAREQYFGPGTRLTVT.

The gene calls are TRBV2 and TRBJ2-1; 12 nucleotides match TRBD1. This CDR3 is built from 15 residues. Germline V gives CDR1 SNHLY, CDR2 FYNNEI. With 9 bases clipped from V and 7 bases from J, the junction kept 10 bases outside the gene matches. The CDR3 protein is CASLPGQGARNEQFF. The CDR3 nucleotides are TGTGCCAGTCTACCGGGACAGGGGGCGAGGAATGAGCAGTTCTTC.

CDR3 loop: CASSRAGVFDEQFF. In DNA form, the CDR3 reads TGTGCCAGCAGCCGAGCGGGGGTCTTCGATGAGCAGTTCTTC. The chain links TRBV9 to TRBJ2-1; 8 nucleotides line up with TRBD2. The CDR3 has 14 residues. Germline values: CDR1 SGDLS, CDR2 YYNGEE. Germline trimming cut 4 bases from V and 8 bases from J; bases unmatched to any gene: 8.